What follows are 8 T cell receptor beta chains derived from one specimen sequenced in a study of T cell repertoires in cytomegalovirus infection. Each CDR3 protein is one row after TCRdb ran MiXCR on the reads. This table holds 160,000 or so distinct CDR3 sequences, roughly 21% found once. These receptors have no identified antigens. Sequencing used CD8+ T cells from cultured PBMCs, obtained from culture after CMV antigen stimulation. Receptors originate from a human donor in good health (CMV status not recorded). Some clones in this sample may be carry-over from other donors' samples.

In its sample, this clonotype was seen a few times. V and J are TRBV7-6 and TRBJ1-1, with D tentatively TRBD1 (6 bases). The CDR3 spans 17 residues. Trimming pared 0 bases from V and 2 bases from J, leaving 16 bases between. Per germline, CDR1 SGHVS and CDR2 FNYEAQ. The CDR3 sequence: CASSLALGQGGNTEAFF. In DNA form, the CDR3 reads TGTGCCAGCAGCTTAGCGCTAGGACAAGGGGGTAACACTGAAGCTTTCTTT.

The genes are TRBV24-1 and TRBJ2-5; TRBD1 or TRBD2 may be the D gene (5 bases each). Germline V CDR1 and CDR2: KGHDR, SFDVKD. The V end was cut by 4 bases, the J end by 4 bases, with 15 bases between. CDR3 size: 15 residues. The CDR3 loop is CATSDPGTVLETQYF. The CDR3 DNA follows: TGTGCCACCAGTGACCCCGGGACGGTCCTAGAGACCCAGTACTTC.

This CDR3 reads CASSSGQGSQYEQYF. The CDR3 nucleotides read TGTGCCAGCAGCTCGGGACAGGGGAGCCAGTACGAGCAGTACTTC. This rearrangement joins TRBV7-6 to TRBJ2-7; the match to TRBD1 covers 10 bases. V shed 4 bases, J shed 4 bases, and the junction held 7 bases outside the gene matches. Per the germline V gene, CDR1 is SGHVS and CDR2 is FNYEAQ. The CDR3 loop spans 15 amino acids. The entire variable domain, with the rest obtained from reference TRBV7-6 and TRBJ2-7, is as follows: GAGVSQSPRYKVTKRGQDVALRCDPISGHVSLYWYRQALGQGPEFLTYFNYEAQQDKSGLPNDRFSAERPEGSISTLTIQRTEQRDSAMYRCASSSGQGSQYEQYFGPGTRLTVT.

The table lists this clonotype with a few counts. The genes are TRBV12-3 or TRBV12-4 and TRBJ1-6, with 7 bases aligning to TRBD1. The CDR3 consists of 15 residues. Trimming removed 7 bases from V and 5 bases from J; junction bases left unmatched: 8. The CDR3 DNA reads TGTGCCAGCAAGGCCGTAGGGACAGATAATTCACCCCTCCACTTT. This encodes CASKAVGTDNSPLHF.

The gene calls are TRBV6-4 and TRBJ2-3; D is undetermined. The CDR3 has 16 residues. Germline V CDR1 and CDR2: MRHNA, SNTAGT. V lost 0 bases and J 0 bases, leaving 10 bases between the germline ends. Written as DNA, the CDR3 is TGTGCCAGCAGTGACTCCCCCGCCGCTAGCACAGATACGCAGTATTTT. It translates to CASSDSPAASTDTQYF.

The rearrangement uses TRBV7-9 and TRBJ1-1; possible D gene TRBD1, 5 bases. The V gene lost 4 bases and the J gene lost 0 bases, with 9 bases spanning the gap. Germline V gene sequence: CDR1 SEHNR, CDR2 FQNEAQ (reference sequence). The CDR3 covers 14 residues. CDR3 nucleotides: TGTGCCAGCAGCTCCAGGGATATGAACACTGAAGCTTTCTTT. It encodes CASSSRDMNTEAFF.

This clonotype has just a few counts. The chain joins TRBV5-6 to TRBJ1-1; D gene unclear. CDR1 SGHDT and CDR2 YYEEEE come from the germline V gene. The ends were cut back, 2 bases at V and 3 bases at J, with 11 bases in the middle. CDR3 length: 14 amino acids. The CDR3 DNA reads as TGTGCCAGCAGCTTCGGACTTGGGGACACTGAAGCTTTCTTT. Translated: CASSFGLGDTEAFF.

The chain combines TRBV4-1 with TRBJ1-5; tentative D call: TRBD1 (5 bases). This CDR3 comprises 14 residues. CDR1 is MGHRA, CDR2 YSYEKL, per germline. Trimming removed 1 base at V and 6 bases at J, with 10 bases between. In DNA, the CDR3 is TGCGCCAGCAGCCAAGTATCAGGGAGTCAGCCCCAGCATTTT. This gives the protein CASSQVSGSQPQHF.